This T cell receptor (beta chain) was captured by sequencing in a study of shared clonotypes between healthy human individuals (dated by TCRdb to about 2020). The study in broad terms: The cohort comprised a couple of women and three men aged 18 to 49 years. Leukapheresis yielded between about 0.85 and 10 billion PBMCs per donor. To estimate repertoire size and how much clonotype sharing occurs between individuals, the study deeply sequenced the blood TCR repertoires of five healthy adults. To increase sequencing depth and limit assay-specific biases, different laboratories used diverse techniques to prepare libraries and sequence TCR repertoires. Per donor, three plates each were used for CD4 naive and CD4 memory, two for CD8 naive, and one for CD8 memory.

The donors were healthy, HIV-negative adults with no recently reported acute infections or vaccinations. All donors were Caucasian adults living in Nashville, Tennessee, USA. Magnetic negative selection was used to enrich CD4+ T cells, after which naive cells were positively selected on CD45RA and the negative fraction became the memory subset. Blood was obtained by leukapheresis, after which PBMCs were separated by Ficoll-Histopaque density gradient centrifugation and cryopreserved in liquid nitrogen vapor phase. Analytical flow cytometry was used to check the purity and quantity of each magnetically sorted T cell population. Genomic DNA was isolated from each sorted fraction and quantified by UV absorbance on a Nanodrop 2000c. To note about this clone: Its antigen remains unidentified. One base away there is no much larger clone; base qualities are not given.

Study-wide conclusions, independent of this receptor: When a handful of donors were compared, the shared fraction of clonotypes was about 5% for naive CD4, around 3.5% for naive CD8, more than 2% for memory CD4, and 0.4% for memory CD8. Pairwise subsampling indicated that sequencing depth was expected to affect the degree of clonotype sharing among donors. Sampling was limited to blood, and TCR repertoires in tissue likely differ from TCR repertoires in blood. Compared with non-shared clonotypes, clonotypes shared by all four sorted-subset donors had higher generation probabilities. Naive subsets generally had larger estimated clonotype richness than memory subsets did. Because the study included a small number of donors, the genetic and exposure-history diversity represented was limited. Rarefaction of sorted-subset datasets indicated incomplete sequencing despite the large sequencing depth.

The trim is 4 bases for V and 0 bases for J, with a gap of 13 bases between the germline ends. From its cysteine to its phenylalanine, the CDR3 spans 16 amino acids. Here the CDR3 DNA is all that survives: 48 bases in frame from base 1. The germline V gene gives CDR1 as KGHSH and CDR2 as LQKENI. Using the deep immunoSEQ assay, multiplex PCR amplified TCR CDR3 regions from genomic DNA. Genomic DNA extracted from each cell subset was distributed evenly over all wells of several immunoSEQ 96-well plates, and each plate served as one replicate. Each replicate PCR for sorted subsets received about 180 ng genomic DNA, equal to about 30,000 T cell genomes. Purified libraries were measured with a Qubit 3.0 fluorometer, size-checked on a Bioanalyzer 2100, and measured again with the KAPA Library Quantification kit. Every immunoSEQ 96-well plate was sequenced on a separate single-read 150-cycle Illumina NextSeq 550 flow cell. As for how the authors treated the data: Because the immunoSEQ output included only junctional sequences and no quality scores, the filtering could not be the same as the filtering used for full-length reads. Sequences were annotated with PyIR, a Python wrapper for IgBLAST v1.9, and V/J genes and CDR3 were assigned using IMGT germline references. Reads were filtered out if the reads had weak V/J assignments (E-value above 1e-6), no CDR3, stop codons, out-of-frame junctions, or ambiguous translated residues. V3J clonotypes were defined as sequences sharing the same inferred V gene, J gene, and CDR3 amino acid sequence. To compute the percentage overlap between repertoires, the number of shared unique clonotypes was divided by the size of the smaller repertoire. Repertoire richness was assessed with RTK rarefaction, the Chao1 estimator, and Recon v2.1 estimates of unobserved clonotypes. OLGA was used to compute generation probabilities for all TCRbeta clonotypes that the gDNA method yielded from several donors. TCRdb obtained this table from immuneACCESS and retained in-frame rearrangements with V and J assigned. These tables miss some clones; where compared with another copy, unresolved V genes account for less than half of the shortfall, and the remainder is unexplained. The V and J calls and clone size come from that table; D and trimming were worked out from the DNA. Across this sample there are 2 million to 3 million clones, with 93% seen only once. The ten largest clones represent approximately 0.37% of the sample.

This receptor chain uses TRBV18 and TRBJ1-3, with no reliable assignment of the D segment. The sequenced sample was naive CD4+ T cells from PBMCs. The cell subset or site label for this specimen denotes: CD45RA+ positively selected. The receptor was isolated from a young man in good health. Some clones in this sample may be carry-over from other donors' samples. Here the CDR3 is given as CASSLGLGGSGNTIYF. The bases are TGTGCCAGCTCACTCGGACTAGGAGGCTCTGGAAACACCATATATTTT.